These T cell receptor beta chains were read from a single sample in a study of blood T cell repertoires in COVID-19. Repertoires were generated with immunoSEQ multiplex PCR, while TCRdb's copy carries only in-frame clones and drops some. The data show 320,000 or so clones, approximately 88% seen once. The sample comprised PBMCs or T cells enriched from blood (not recorded which). Receptors originate from a man aged 30 to 39 who had recovered from COVID-19. The CDR3 runs from the conserved cysteine through the conserved F or W. Each record gives: clone size, V gene, D gene, J gene, CDR3 protein, CDR3 DNA. D genes are given only for firm matches. Clone size, where shown, is once, few, many, or a class for clones that have expanded.

>-|TRBV7-9|TRBD2|TRBJ2-3
CASSYRGGPSTDTQYF
TGTGCCAGCAGCTACCGCGGGGGGCCGAGCACAGATACGCAGTATTTT
>-|TRBV7-9|TRBD2|TRBJ2-7
CASSPQATSGGVAYEQYF
TGTGCCAGCAGCCCCCAAGCCACTAGCGGGGGTGTCGCCTACGAGCAGTACTTC
>-|TRBV2|TRBD1|TRBJ2-1
CASRPGQGARNEQFF
TGTGCCAGCAGACCGGGACAGGGAGCGAGAAATGAGCAGTTCTTC
>-|TRBV28|-|TRBJ2-7
CASSTYREKQYF
TGTGCCAGCAGCACCTACAGGGAAAAGCAGTACTTC
>-|TRBV6-5|-|TRBJ1-1
CASSYRGANTEAFF
TGTGCCAGCAGTTACCGGGGGGCGAACACTGAAGCTTTCTTT
>-|TRBV2|-|TRBJ2-7
CASSGVEGTPNGVYEQYF
TGTGCCAGCAGTGGAGTCGAAGGGACACCCAACGGAGTCTACGAGCAGTACTTC
>-|TRBV5-1|-|TRBJ1-4
CASSLSGWPNEKLFF
TGCGCCAGCAGCTTGTCAGGATGGCCGAATGAAAAACTGTTTTTT
>-|TRBV3-1/TRBV3-2|TRBD1|TRBJ2-2
CASSRQGTNTGELFF
TGTGCCAGCAGCCGACAGGGAACGAACACCGGGGAGCTGTTTTTT
>-|TRBV30|-|TRBJ2-4
CACSDTSAKNIQYF
TGTGCCTGCTCCGACACGTCAGCCAAAAACATTCAGTACTTC
>-|TRBV2|-|TRBJ2-7
CATPAGQSSYEQYF
TGTGCCACCCCCGCCGGACAGAGCTCCTACGAGCAGTACTTC
>-|TRBV5-6|-|TRBJ2-1
CASSLRFAENEQFF
TGTGCCAGCAGCTTGCGATTTGCCGAGAATGAGCAGTTCTTC
>once|TRBV9|TRBD1|TRBJ2-2
CASSVTGQGAGELFF
TGTGCCAGCAGCGTAACGGGACAGGGGGCCGGGGAGCTGTTTTTT
>-|TRBV18|TRBD1|TRBJ2-1
CASSPRTGGYEQFF
TGTGCCAGCTCACCGCGGACAGGGGGTTATGAGCAGTTCTTC
>-|TRBV6-5|-|TRBJ1-5
CATRGMSNQPQHF
TGTGCCACCCGGGGAATGAGCAATCAGCCCCAGCATTTT
>once|TRBV29-1|TRBD1|TRBJ1-1
CSADRRLLNTEAFF
TGCAGCGCGGACAGGCGACTCTTGAACACTGAAGCTTTCTTT
>-|TRBV18|-|TRBJ1-2
CASSPGAGPMSAGYTF
TGTGCCAGCTCACCAGGGGCAGGCCCTATGTCCGCGGGCTACACCTTC
>-|TRBV5-5|-|TRBJ2-4
CASSLTGQNIQYF
TGTGCCAGCAGCTTAACAGGACAAAACATTCAGTACTTC
>-|TRBV7-2|TRBD2|TRBJ2-1
CASSSGTGGPVFEQFF
TGTGCCAGCAGCTCCGGGACGGGGGGGCCGGTTTTTGAGCAGTTCTTC
>-|TRBV10-3|TRBD1|TRBJ1-5
CAISRTGSGNQPQHF
TGTGCCATCAGCCGGACAGGGTCGGGCAATCAGCCCCAGCATTTT
>-|TRBV13|-|TRBJ2-7
CASSASPGGPLQYEQYF
TGTGCCAGCAGCGCATCCCCCGGGGGGCCGCTACAGTACGAGCAGTACTTC
>-|TRBV6-6|TRBD1|TRBJ1-2
CASSYEGQGDYGYTF
TGTGCCAGCAGTTACGAGGGACAGGGGGACTATGGCTACACCTTC
>-|TRBV19|TRBD1|TRBJ1-5
CASSIQGGGPQHF
TGTGCCAGTAGTATCCAGGGGGGCGGGCCCCAGCATTTT
>-|TRBV5-1|TRBD1|TRBJ2-7
CASSIRTGAREQYF
TGCGCCAGCAGCATCCGGACAGGGGCAAGGGAGCAGTACTTC
>-|TRBV3-1/TRBV3-2|-|TRBJ1-1
CASSQKEGSAEAFF
TGTGCCAGCAGCCAAAAGGAGGGTTCTGCTGAAGCTTTCTTT
>-|TRBV28|TRBD1|TRBJ1-5
CASSLTGDQPQHF
TGTGCCAGCAGCTTGACAGGGGATCAGCCCCAGCATTTT
>-|TRBV6-5|-|TRBJ2-5
CASSPLGGQETQYF
TGTGCCAGCAGCCCCCTGGGGGGACAAGAGACCCAGTACTTC
>-|TRBV19|TRBD1|TRBJ1-6
CASSWDRGDSPLHF
TGTGCCAGTAGTTGGGACAGGGGAGATTCACCCCTCCACTTT
>-|TRBV4-1|-|TRBJ1-3
CASSHNPGTTGNTIYF
TGCGCCAGCAGCCACAACCCCGGGACAACTGGAAACACCATATATTTT
>-|TRBV6-5|-|TRBJ1-3
CASSYTTDGNTIYF
TGTGCCAGCAGTTACACGACAGATGGAAACACCATATATTTT
>once|TRBV13|-|TRBJ1-2
CASSLGVGASYTF
TGTGCCAGCAGCTTAGGTGTGGGGGCGAGCTACACCTTC
>-|TRBV28|TRBD1|TRBJ2-1
CASSFGTANEQFF
TGTGCCAGCAGTTTTGGGACAGCGAATGAGCAGTTCTTC
>few|TRBV14|TRBD1|TRBJ2-1
CASSQPRGYNNEQFF
TGTGCCAGCAGCCAACCCAGGGGGTACAACAATGAGCAGTTCTTC
>-|TRBV6-6|TRBD1|TRBJ1-5
CASSSVQGDGNQPQHF
TGTGCCAGCAGTTCCGTACAGGGGGACGGCAATCAGCCCCAGCATTTT
>-|TRBV23-1|TRBD2|TRBJ2-2
CASSQRPNGGGCTGELFF
TGCGCCAGCAGTCAAAGGCCGAACGGGGGAGGGTGCACCGGGGAGCTGTTTTTT
>-|TRBV13|TRBD2|TRBJ2-7
CASGTRGTSRQYF
TGTGCCAGCGGAACAAGGGGGACTAGCCGGCAGTACTTC
>-|TRBV20-1|-|TRBJ2-1
CSAETINEQFF
TGCAGTGCAGAGACAATTAATGAGCAGTTCTTC
>-|TRBV4-1|-|TRBJ1-1
CASSHTEGNTEAFF
TGCGCCAGCAGCCATACAGAAGGGAACACTGAAGCTTTCTTT
>-|TRBV5-1|-|TRBJ1-2
CASSAETGNGYTF
TGCGCCAGCAGCGCCGAAACAGGGAATGGCTACACCTTC
>-|TRBV6-5|TRBD2|TRBJ2-2
CASSVAGNTGELFF
TGTGCCAGCAGCGTAGCGGGAAACACCGGGGAGCTGTTTTTT
>-|TRBV19|TRBD1|TRBJ2-7
CASSLSGQEAYEQYF
TGTGCCAGTAGCCTCTCGGGACAGGAGGCCTACGAGCAGTACTTC